The present entry profiles one T cell receptor (beta chain) with its context. TCRdb fed the 5' RACE reads into MiXCR, producing one record per CDR3 protein. This table holds roughly 110,000 distinct CDR3 sequences, around 10% found once. CDR1 GTSNPN and CDR2 SVGIG come from the germline V gene (reference sequence). There are 14 residues in the CDR3. With 0 bases clipped from V and 11 bases from J, the junction kept 12 bases outside the gene matches. These data originate in a study of early T cells in non-severe SARS-CoV-2 infection. This chain connects TRBV30 to TRBJ1-1, with 7 bases identical to TRBD1. The material sequenced was whole blood. The clonotype was recovered from an adult who was a healthcare worker with PCR-confirmed SARS-CoV-2 infection or an uninfected control (not recorded which). The CDR3 reads CAWSVPKGAMKAFF. CDR3 DNA: TGTGCCTGGAGTGTACCCAAGGGGGCGATGAAGGCTTTCTTT.